This T cell receptor (beta chain) derives from a study of OX40 agonist ivuxolimab in advanced cancers. As for the study in general: Every patient in dose escalation had hepatocellular carcinoma, melanoma, renal cell or head and neck cancer.

Generated by immunoSEQ multiplex PCR, the TCRdb table keeps only in-frame clones and is missing some. The table has roughly 58,000 clones, 77% seen once. This clone was counted only a few times. CDR1 is MNHNY and CDR2 is SVGAGI in the germline V gene (reference sequence). The CDR3 sequence is 13 residues long. The V segment lost 7 bases and the J segment 3 bases; nucleotides outside the gene matches: 5. Collection of blood occurred at baseline, at cycle 4 day 1, and at cycle 7 day 1. The receptor was isolated from an adult with an advanced solid tumor such as melanoma, head and neck, liver or kidney cancer. The chain links TRBV6-6 to TRBJ2-5, with 7 positions matching TRBD2. Here the sequenced sample was CD4+ or CD8+ T cells sorted from blood, taken in a trial of the OX40 agonist ivuxolimab. CDR3 amino acids: CASIPSGEETQYF. DNA of the CDR3: TGTGCCAGCATCCCTAGCGGCGAAGAGACCCAGTACTTC.